Below are 10 T cell receptor beta chains sequenced from a single sample in a study of response to subunit inactivated influenza vaccine. TCRdb called the RT-PCR reads again in MiXCR, with one record for every CDR3 protein. The data hold some 540,000 distinct CDR3 sequences, with roughly 25% observed a single time. The sample also formed part of further work on T cells expressing NK-cell markers. As that study records: Beta-chain TCR cDNA was generated via 5'RACE template switching with UMIs.

The source material was CD4+ T cells sorted from PBMCs, sampled roughly 12 days after vaccination. These TCRs come from a man aged 50 or older who received an inactivated influenza vaccine.

Here the CDR3 reads CASRRQGRETQYF. The CDR3 nucleotides read TGCGCCAGTAGAAGACAGGGTAGAGAGACCCAGTACTTC. The chain uses TRBV5-1 and TRBJ2-5, with TRBD1 matching 7 bases. Germline CDR1 and CDR2: SGHRS and YFSETQ. This CDR3 contains 13 residues. With V trimmed by 8 bases and J by 4 bases, 8 bases remained unmatched.

This clonotype was observed a few times. The V gene is TRBV20-1, the J gene TRBJ1-2; D gene unclear. This CDR3 has 12 residues. CDR1 is DFQATT and CDR2 is SNEGSKA in the germline V gene (reference sequence). The V end was cut by 3 bases, the J end by 13 bases, with 18 bases between. CDR3 coding DNA: TGCAGTGCTAGGACTCCCGACCCCCGAATCACCTTC. Its translation: CSARTPDPRITF.

The sample holds a few counts of this clonotype. The chain carries TRBV7-8 and TRBJ1-1; D not certain. Trimming removed 6 bases from V and 1 base from J, with 18 bases in between. This CDR3 contains 16 residues. Germline CDR1 is SGHVS and CDR2 is FQNEAQ. This CDR3 reads CASSGNRTASNTEAFF. CDR3 coding DNA: TGTGCCAGCAGTGGAAACCGGACGGCGTCGAACACTGAAGCTTTCTTT.

Only one count was recorded for this clonotype. The chain recombines TRBV4-1 with TRBJ2-5, with D hard to call. Germline V gives CDR1 MGHRA, CDR2 YSYEKL. The CDR3 loop spans 14 amino acids. The germline V and J ends were trimmed by 0 bases and 7 bases, with 12 bases remaining between them. CDR3 protein: CASSQEAEIGTQYF. CDR3 nucleotides: TGCGCCAGCAGCCAAGAGGCGGAGATCGGGACCCAGTACTTC.

The V gene is TRBV4-3, the J gene TRBJ2-3, with no clear D. This CDR3 has 14 residues. Germline V CDR1 and CDR2: LGHNA, YSLEER. V gave up 0 bases and J gave up 6 bases, with 10 bases separating them. The DNA of the CDR3 is TGCGCCAGCAGCCAAGAACCCCAGAGGGATACGCAGTATTTT. Residues: CASSQEPQRDTQYF.

This clonotype was seen a handful of times. This sequence joins TRBV20-1 and TRBJ2-1; the D is unclear. V was clipped by 3 bases and J by 6 bases, with 9 bases between them. Per germline, CDR1 DFQATT and CDR2 SNEGSKA (reference sequence). The CDR3 has 12 residues. CDR3 sequence (DNA): TGCAGTGCTAGTCAGAGCGTCAATGAGCAGTTCTTC. Amino acid sequence: CSASQSVNEQFF.

This clonotype showed up just a few times. The V and J genes are TRBV5-1 and TRBJ2-5, with TRBD2 as a possible D gene (7 bases). Germline assignment: CDR1 SGHRS and CDR2 YFSETQ. V was pared by 1 base and J by 5 bases, with 15 bases between. This CDR3 spans 15 amino acids. The CDR3 loop is CASSLSARGGETQYF. The CDR3 nucleotides read TGCGCCAGCAGCTTGAGTGCCAGGGGAGGGGAGACCCAGTACTTC.

The chain joins TRBV20-1 to TRBJ2-2; no definite D call. The germline V and J ends were trimmed by 1 base and 7 bases, with 16 bases remaining between them. This CDR3 region has 15 residues. CDR1 is DFQATT and CDR2 is SNEGSKA in the germline V gene (reference sequence). The CDR3 here is CSARVVGKSVGELFF. CDR3 in DNA: TGCAGTGCTAGAGTGGTAGGGAAGAGCGTCGGGGAGCTGTTTTTT.

The J gene is TRBJ2-2, the V gene TRBV4-3; 10 nucleotides line up with TRBD1. The CDR3 extends over 17 amino acids. Unmatched junction bases numbered 7, after V lost 0 bases and J lost 6 bases. Germline V CDR1 and CDR2: LGHNA, YSLEER. The CDR3 protein is CASSQDLWDRGPGELFF. The CDR3 coding sequence is TGCGCCAGCAGCCAAGATTTGTGGGACAGGGGCCCCGGGGAGCTGTTTTTT.

J is TRBJ1-1 and V is TRBV18, with 12 bases lining up with TRBD1. The CDR3 is 15 amino acids. After removal of 5 bases from V and 4 bases from J, the junction contained 5 bases not matched to a gene. Per the germline V gene, CDR1 is KGHSH and CDR2 is LQKENI. CDR3 DNA sequence: TGTGCCAGCTCAGAACCGGGACAGGGGGCCACTGAAGCTTTCTTT. It is translated as CASSEPGQGATEAFF.